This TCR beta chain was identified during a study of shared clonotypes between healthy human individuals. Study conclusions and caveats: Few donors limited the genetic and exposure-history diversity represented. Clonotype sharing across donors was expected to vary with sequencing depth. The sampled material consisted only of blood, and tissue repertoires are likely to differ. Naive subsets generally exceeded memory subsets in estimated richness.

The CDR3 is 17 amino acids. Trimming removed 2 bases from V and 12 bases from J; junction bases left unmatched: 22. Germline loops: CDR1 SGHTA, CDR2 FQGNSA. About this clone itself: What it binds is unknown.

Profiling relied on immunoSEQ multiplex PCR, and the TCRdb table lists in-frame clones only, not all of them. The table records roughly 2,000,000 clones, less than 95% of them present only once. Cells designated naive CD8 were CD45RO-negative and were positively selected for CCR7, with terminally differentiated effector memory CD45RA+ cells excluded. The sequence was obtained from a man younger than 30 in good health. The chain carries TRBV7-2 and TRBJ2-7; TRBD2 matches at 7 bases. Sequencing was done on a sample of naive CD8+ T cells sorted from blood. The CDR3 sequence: CASSLSGSGTQDSSRYF. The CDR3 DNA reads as TGTGCCAGCAGCTTATCTGGGAGCGGGACTCAGGACTCTTCTCGGTACTTC.